The 4 T cell receptor beta chains given below trace back to one sample, sequenced in a study of early T cells in non-severe SARS-CoV-2 infection. TCRdb re-analysed the 5' RACE reads in MiXCR, keeping a single row per CDR3 protein. Of approximately 66,000 distinct CDR3 sequences listed, around 13% are singletons. The sample consisted of whole blood, taken at baseline. These receptors were collected from an adult who was a healthcare worker with PCR-confirmed SARS-CoV-2 infection or an uninfected control (not recorded which). The donor label of this sample is uncertain.

The table lists this clonotype with a few counts. The junction does not match germline at one end; this may be a read error. The genes are TRBV6-2 or TRBV6-3 and TRBJ1-6; D uncertain. The CDR3 sequence is 12 residues long. Per the germline V gene, CDR1 is MNHEY and CDR2 is SVGEGT. The CDR3 protein is CASNEADSPPHF. CDR3 nucleotides: TGTGCCAGCAATGAGGCGGATTCACCCCCCCACTTT.

This clonotype has at least ten counts. The gene calls are TRBV6-1 and TRBJ1-2, with a possible D match to TRBD1 (6 bases). Germline CDR1 and CDR2: MNHNS and SASEGT. The germline V and J ends were trimmed by 5 bases and 8 bases, with 12 bases remaining between them. This CDR3 has 12 residues. This CDR3 reads CASSSGAAGYTF. Here the CDR3 DNA reads TGTGCCAGCAGTTCAGGGGCTGCAGGCTACACCTTC.

The chain recombines TRBV27 with TRBJ1-1; the D gene is possibly TRBD1 (6 bases). V lost 2 bases to trimming and J lost 6 bases, with 13 bases between them. In germline, CDR1 is MNHEY, CDR2 SMNVEV (reference sequence). The CDR3 runs to 14 residues. CDR3 DNA sequence: TGTGCCAGCAGTTTACAGGGGCATTTTCCTGAAGCTTTCTTT. This sequence encodes CASSLQGHFPEAFF.

This clonotype was counted a few times. This sequence joins TRBV7-6 and TRBJ2-2, with D hard to call. Trimming cost V 5 bases and J 4 bases, with 11 bases left between them. The CDR3 extends over 14 amino acids. CDR1 and CDR2 from the germline V gene are SGHVS and FNYEAQ. The CDR3 region has the DNA TGTGCCAGCAGCCCATATGTCAGCACCGGGGAGCTGTTTTTT. Translated: CASSPYVSTGELFF. Using reference TRBV7-6 and TRBJ2-2 for the parts outside the CDR3, the full variable domain is GAGVSQSPRYKVTKRGQDVALRCDPISGHVSLYWYRQALGQGPEFLTYFNYEAQQDKSGLPNDRFSAERPEGSISTLTIQRTEQRDSAMYRCASSPYVSTGELFFGEGSRLTVL.